The 11 T cell receptor beta chains reported below all come from one sample, sequenced in a study of blood T cell repertoires in COVID-19. Profiling relied on immunoSEQ multiplex PCR, and the TCRdb table lists in-frame clones only, not all of them. The sample has over 90,000 clones, around 87% seen once. The sequencing input was peripheral blood. The receptors originated from a human donor in a cohort sampled during active COVID-19.

The gene calls are TRBV27 and TRBJ2-5; D unclear. CDR1 and CDR2 (germline): MNHEY, SMNVEV (reference sequence). CDR3 size: 16 residues. V was shortened by 3 bases and J by 1 base, with 15 bases between the two germline ends. CDR3 in amino acids: CASSFLPDSSQETQYF. CDR3 nucleotide sequence: TGTGCCAGCAGTTTCTTGCCCGACTCATCCCAAGAGACCCAGTACTTC.

The rearrangement links TRBV6-5 to TRBJ1-5, with D maybe TRBD1 (5 bases). The CDR3 totals 15 residues. V was shortened by 0 bases and J by 7 bases, with 13 bases between the two germline ends. The germline CDR1 and CDR2 sequences are MNHEY and SVGAGI. The CDR3 DNA reads as TGTGCCAGCAGTTACTCTGGCCAGGGAGGCCAGCCCCAGCATTTT. Translated: CASSYSGQGGQPQHF.

The chain has TRBV19 and TRBJ1-2; unclear D gene. CDR1 is LNHDA, CDR2 SQIVND, per germline (reference sequence). The CDR3 sequence is 15 residues long. Trimming removed 1 base at V and 0 bases at J, with 9 bases between. The DNA for the CDR3 is TGTGCCAGTAGTATAGCATATGGAGCTAACTATGGCTACACCTTC. Its translation is CASSIAYGANYGYTF. Full variable domain (missing parts from reference TRBV19 and TRBJ1-2): DGGITQSPKYLFRKEGQNVTLSCEQNLNHDAMYWYRQDPGQGLRLIYYSQIVNDFQKGDIAEGYSVSREKKESFPLTVTSAQKNPTAFYLCASSIAYGANYGYTFGSGTRLTVV.

This clone was recorded only once. The chain recombines TRBV6-5 with TRBJ1-1; 9 bases align to TRBD1. The J segment lost 7 bases and the V segment lost 5 bases, leaving 11 bases of the junction unmatched. CDR1 is MNHEY, CDR2 SVGAGI, per germline. The CDR3 spans 15 residues. The CDR3 DNA is TGTGCCAGCAGTCCAGCGACAGGGGGAGGATTTGAAGCTTTCTTT. Translating gives CASSPATGGGFEAFF.

In its sample, this clone was seen a few times. This chain links TRBV3-1 (or the pseudogene TRBV3-2) with TRBJ2-1; 10 bases agree with TRBD2. V was clipped by 3 bases and J by 3 bases; unmatched bases: 5. CDR3 size: 16 residues. The germline V gene has CDR1 LGHDT and CDR2 YNNKEL (reference sequence). The CDR3 sequence is CASSHDLAGVYNEQFF. The CDR3 nucleotides read TGTGCCAGCAGCCACGACCTAGCGGGGGTCTACAATGAGCAGTTCTTC.

The genes are TRBV7-2 and TRBJ2-7; the match to TRBD1 covers 9 bases. The germline gives CDR1 SGHTA, CDR2 FQGNSA. V trimming: 5 bases; J trimming: 11 bases; junction bases outside the gene matches: 7. The CDR3 length is 12 residues. Here the CDR3 DNA reads TGTGCCAGCAGCAACGGACAGGGGTGGGAGTACTTC. Its translation: CASSNGQGWEYF.

The chain joins TRBV4-3 to TRBJ2-1, with 11 bases identical to TRBD2. CDR3 length: 15 amino acids. CDR1 and CDR2 (germline): LGHNA, YSLEER. Unmatched junction bases numbered 1, after V lost 4 bases and J lost 2 bases. The CDR3 DNA follows: TGCGCCAGCAGCCCTAGCGGGGGGCCCTACAATGAGCAGTTCTTC. Amino acids: CASSPSGGPYNEQFF.

The chain couples TRBV6-5 to TRBJ2-2; 8 bases fit TRBD1. V trimming: 2 bases; J trimming: 8 bases; junction bases outside the gene matches: 7. The CDR3 is made up of 15 amino acids. CDR1 is MNHEY and CDR2 is SVGAGI in the germline V gene. The chain's CDR3 is CASSYVSGGVGELFF. The DNA for the CDR3 is TGTGCCAGCAGTTACGTTTCAGGGGGCGTGGGGGAGCTGTTTTTT.

There are a few counts of this clone. CDR3 protein: CASSLDLTSGQYEQYF. The CDR3 DNA reads as TGTGCCAGCAGCTTGGATTTAACTAGCGGGCAATACGAGCAGTACTTC. The rearrangement uses TRBV11-1 and TRBJ2-7; TRBD2 aligns across 9 bases. Germline loops: CDR1 SGHAT, CDR2 FQDESV (reference sequence). Trimming cost V 3 bases and J 4 bases; bases outside gene matches: 10. This CDR3 comprises 16 residues.

The chain joins TRBV6-5 to TRBJ1-1; D perhaps matches TRBD1 (5 bases). Germline V gene lookup returns CDR1 MNHEY and CDR2 SVGAGI. The V end was cut by 7 bases, the J end by 6 bases, with 15 bases between. The CDR3 runs to 13 residues. The CDR3 reads CASKSRVLAEAFF. CDR3 DNA: TGTGCCAGCAAGAGCAGGGTACTCGCTGAAGCTTTCTTT.

The chain is built from TRBV2 and TRBJ2-2, with TRBD1 matching over 7 bases. Germline V gene data show CDR1 as SNHLY and CDR2 as FYNNEI. Unmatched junction bases numbered 7, after V lost 5 bases and J lost 7 bases. The CDR3 extends over 14 amino acids. The chain's CDR3 is CASSSYRGVGELFF. The CDR3 DNA follows: TGTGCCAGCAGTTCCTACAGGGGCGTCGGGGAGCTGTTTTTT. The full variable domain, rest sourced from reference TRBV2 and TRBJ2-2, is EPEVTQTPSHQVTQMGQEVILRCVPISNHLYFYWYRQILGQKVEFLVSFYNNEISEKSEIFDDQFSVERPDGSNFTLKIRSTKLEDSAMYFCASSSYRGVGELFFGEGSRLTVL.